The 27 T cell receptor beta chains given below trace back to one sample, sequenced in a study of blood T cell repertoires in COVID-19. Some clones are missing from TCRdb's copy, which holds only in-frame ones; the method was immunoSEQ multiplex PCR. The table includes over 150,000 clones, about four fifths detected once. Sequencing was performed on peripheral blood. All receptors derive from a woman of 80 years or more with acute or convalescent COVID-19.

The gene calls are TRBV18 and TRBJ2-3, with unresolved D. Germline V gene lookup returns CDR1 KGHSH and CDR2 LQKENI. V dropped 2 bases and J dropped 4 bases, with 10 bases sitting between them. The CDR3 has 14 amino acids. The CDR3 nucleotides are TGTGCCAGCTCACCAGGTCAGAACCCAGATACGCAGTATTTT. It codes for CASSPGQNPDTQYF.

This clone was seen more than once but under ten times. The junction differs from germline at one of its ends, possibly a read error. The V call is TRBV12-3 or TRBV12-4, the J call TRBJ1-4; D unresolved. The CDR3 consists of 12 residues. Here the CDR3 reads CASSLVGEKLFF. The CDR3 nucleotides read TGTGCCAGCAGCTTAGTCGGGGAAAAACTGTTTTTT.

The chain uses TRBV5-5 and TRBJ1-5; no firm D call. The CDR3 consists of 14 residues. Trimming left V 3 bases short and J 7 bases short, with 14 bases between. CDR1 is SGHKS and CDR2 is YYEKEE in the germline V gene (reference sequence). The CDR3 DNA follows: TGTGCCAGCAGCTGGGCAGGTGGCAGCCAGCCCCAGCATTTT. The encoded protein is CASSWAGGSQPQHF. The full variable domain, with the rest looked up from reference TRBV5-5 and TRBJ1-5, is DAGVTQSPTHLIKTRGQQVTLRCSPISGHKSVSWYQQVLGQGPQFIFQYYEKEERGRGNFPDRFSARQFPNYSSELNVNALLLGDSALYLCASSWAGGSQPQHFGDGTRLSIL.

This clone has a single count. V and J are TRBV6-1 and TRBJ2-7; tentatively, D is TRBD1 (7 bases). The CDR3 contains 16 residues. The germline CDR1 and CDR2 sequences are MNHNS and SASEGT. Trimming took off 2 bases at V and 3 bases at J, with 17 bases between the two ends. CDR3: CASSENFGGGIYEQYF. In nucleotides, the CDR3 is TGTGCCAGCAGTGAAAATTTCGGAGGGGGCATCTACGAGCAGTACTTC.

The genes are TRBV15 and TRBJ1-2, with D perhaps TRBD1 (6 bases). The CDR3 runs 15 residues. Germline CDR1 and CDR2: LNHNV and YYDKDF (reference sequence). Between the trimmed V and J ends, which lost 0 bases and 4 bases, there was a span of 12 bases. CDR3 sequence reads: CATSRDQTGSYGYTF. The CDR3 DNA reads TGTGCCACCAGCAGAGACCAAACAGGGTCCTATGGCTACACCTTC.

This chain connects TRBV3-1 (or the pseudogene TRBV3-2) to TRBJ2-5; 7 nucleotides align to TRBD2. This CDR3 spans 15 amino acids. Trimming took 0 bases from V and 1 from J; bases not matched to a gene: 2. Germline CDR1 LGHDT, CDR2 YNNKEL (reference sequence). CDR3 sequence (DNA): TGTGCCAGCAGCCAAGAAGCTAGCGGCCAAGAGACCCAGTACTTC. It codes for CASSQEASGQETQYF.

This rearrangement joins TRBV2 to TRBJ1-3; no reliable D call. The V and J ends lost 6 bases and 0 bases respectively, with 12 bases between them. The CDR3 runs to 15 residues. Germline V lookup: CDR1 SNHLY, CDR2 FYNNEI. In DNA, the CDR3 is TGTGCCAGCAGGGTCCAGGTTAACTCTGGAAACACCATATATTTT. It translates to CASRVQVNSGNTIYF.

The V call is TRBV6-5, the J call TRBJ1-2; 7 bases line up with TRBD1. Germline lookup yields CDR1 MNHEY and CDR2 SVGAGI. The CDR3 is made up of 15 amino acids. Trimming removed 8 bases from V and 3 bases from J; junction bases left unmatched: 12. The CDR3 spells CASSTRHRGDYGYTF. In DNA form, the CDR3 reads TGTGCCAGCTCCACAAGGCACAGGGGTGACTATGGCTACACCTTC.

The chain uses TRBV6-2 or TRBV6-3 and TRBJ2-1, with a tentative D call TRBD2 (7 bases). This CDR3 is built from 16 residues. V lost 6 bases to trimming and J lost 0 bases, with 15 bases between them. Germline CDR1 is MNHEY and CDR2 is SVGEGT. The CDR3 bases are TGTGCCAGCAGCCAAGGAGGGGGGGGCTCCTACAATGAGCAGTTCTTC. It translates to CASSQGGGGSYNEQFF.

This chain uses TRBV6-5 with TRBJ2-4; 8 nucleotides agree with TRBD1. With V trimmed by 0 bases and J by 8 bases, 6 bases remained unmatched. Germline V gene sequence: CDR1 MNHEY, CDR2 SVGAGI. The CDR3 has 15 amino acids. For the CDR3, the DNA is TGTGCCAGCAGTTACTCGAGACAGGGGTCATACATTCAGTACTTC. Protein: CASSYSRQGSYIQYF.

The chain carries TRBV28 and TRBJ1-4, with D uncertain. The germline V gene has CDR1 MDHEN and CDR2 SYDVKM. The V end was cut by 6 bases, the J end by 7 bases, with 15 bases between. The CDR3 extends over 14 amino acids. CDR3: CASRVGGRGEKLFF. CDR3 coding DNA: TGTGCCAGCAGGGTTGGCGGTCGCGGTGAAAAACTGTTTTTT. Using reference TRBV28 and TRBJ1-4 for the parts outside the CDR3, the full variable domain is DVKVTQSSRYLVKRTGEKVFLECVQDMDHENMFWYRQDPGLGLRLIYFSYDVKMKEKGDIPEGYSVSREKKERFSLILESASTNQTSMYLCASRVGGRGEKLFFGSGTQLSVL.

This rearrangement joins TRBV9 to TRBJ2-2; 10 bases align to TRBD2. This CDR3 region has 16 residues. Germline V lookup: CDR1 SGDLS, CDR2 YYNGEE. Trimming cost V 0 bases and J 6 bases; bases outside gene matches: 5. The CDR3 DNA reads TGTGCCAGCAGCGTAGCCACTAGCGGGGAAGCCGGGGAGCTGTTTTTT. This translates into CASSVATSGEAGELFF.

This clone was observed a few times. The V and J genes are TRBV5-6 and TRBJ2-7, with unresolved D. Trimming shortened V by 1 base and J by 2 bases, and 10 bases separated the two germline ends. Per germline, CDR1 SGHDT and CDR2 YYEEEE. This CDR3 region has 14 residues. The CDR3, as DNA: TGTGCCAGCAGCTTGTCCCAGTTAACCTACGAGCAGTACTTC. Protein sequence: CASSLSQLTYEQYF.

The V and J genes are TRBV27 and TRBJ1-6, with 7 positions matching TRBD1. Trimming at V came to 4 bases and at J to 9 bases, leaving 15 bases not matched to a gene. The CDR3 totals 17 residues. Germline-derived CDR1 and CDR2 are MNHEY and SMNVEV (reference sequence). The CDR3 protein is CASSSGTTGTDSSPLHF. The CDR3 DNA follows: TGTGCCAGCAGTTCGGGAACAACCGGGACAGATAGTTCACCCCTCCACTTT.

The count of this clone is one. The V call is TRBV30, the J call TRBJ2-7; D remains ambiguous. V shed 4 bases and J shed 7 bases, with 17 bases lying between them. The CDR3 extends over 13 amino acids. CDR1 and CDR2 from the germline V gene are GTSNPN and SVGIG (reference sequence). This CDR3 is CAWNVLLSQEQYF. Written as DNA, the CDR3 is TGTGCCTGGAATGTTCTACTCTCCCAAGAGCAGTACTTC.

About this clone: This specimen includes other DNA sequences encoding the same CDR3. The gene calls are TRBV5-1 and TRBJ2-3, with TRBD1 identical over 9 bases. The CDR3 has 15 residues. Per the germline V gene, CDR1 is SGHRS and CDR2 is YFSETQ. The junction had 3 bases not matched to a gene; V was cut back by 4 bases and J by 0 bases. The CDR3 sequence is CASSLQGASTDTQYF. CDR3 bases: TGCGCCAGCAGCCTACAGGGGGCTAGCACAGATACGCAGTATTTT.

The V call is TRBV4-1, the J call TRBJ1-2, with D possibly matching TRBD1 (5 bases). Deletions cut 4 bases from V and 5 bases from J, with 17 bases between. The CDR3 consists of 15 residues. Per the germline V gene, CDR1 is MGHRA and CDR2 is YSYEKL. CDR3: CASSPPTGGRYGYTF. In DNA, the CDR3 is TGCGCCAGCAGCCCGCCCACGGGGGGTAGGTATGGCTACACCTTC.

This clone was seen only once. J is TRBJ1-4 and V is TRBV3-1 (or the pseudogene TRBV3-2); 7 bases are shared with TRBD1. CDR3 length: 15 amino acids. The V segment lost 5 bases and the J segment 3 bases; nucleotides outside the gene matches: 6. CDR1 is LGHDT and CDR2 is YNNKEL in the germline V gene (reference sequence). The CDR3 nucleotides read TGTGCCAGCAGCTCCGGGACAGAGTCTAATGAAAAACTGTTTTTT. Encoded protein: CASSSGTESNEKLFF.

The chain uses TRBV7-2 and TRBJ2-1; 10 bases are shared with TRBD1. The V gene end was trimmed by 6 bases and the J gene end by 4 bases; junction bases not matched to a gene: 9. The CDR3 is made up of 16 amino acids. Germline V gene data show CDR1 as SGHTA and CDR2 as FQGNSA. This chain's CDR3 is CASSYLLGQGYNEQFF. Written as DNA, the CDR3 is TGTGCCAGCAGTTACCTGCTGGGACAGGGGTACAATGAGCAGTTCTTC. Full variable domain (outside the CDR3, taken from reference TRBV7-2 and TRBJ2-1): GAGVSQSPSNKVTEKGKDVELRCDPISGHTALYWYRQSLGQGLEFLIYFQGNSAPDKSGLPSDRFSAERTGGSVSTLTIQRTQQEDSAVYLCASSYLLGQGYNEQFFGPGTRLTVL.

The chain recombines TRBV5-1 with TRBJ1-6; no reliable D call. CDR3 size: 16 residues. Germline assignment: CDR1 SGHRS and CDR2 YFSETQ. Trimming pared 0 bases from V and 7 bases from J, leaving 14 bases between. CDR3 loop: CASSLGGSRWNSPLHF. The CDR3 DNA is TGCGCCAGCAGCTTGGGAGGGTCACGGTGGAATTCACCCCTCCACTTT.

A word on this clone: The same CDR3 can be traced to other DNA sequences in this sample. The chain couples TRBV19 to TRBJ2-3; the match to TRBD2 covers 12 bases. V lost 6 bases to trimming and J lost 4 bases; unmatched junction nucleotides: 5. The germline V gene has CDR1 LNHDA and CDR2 SQIVND (reference sequence). There are 15 residues in the CDR3. This CDR3 reads CASSTGLAGPDTQYF. In nucleotides, the CDR3 is TGTGCCAGTAGCACCGGACTAGCGGGGCCAGATACGCAGTATTTT.

The CDR3 nucleotides read TGTGCCAGCAGTGAAGGGGGGGGCTATGGCTACACCTTC. It specifies CASSEGGGYGYTF. This chain links TRBV2 with TRBJ1-2, with D possibly matching TRBD1 (5 bases). The V end was cut by 1 base, the J end by 4 bases, with 7 bases between. Per the germline V gene, CDR1 is SNHLY and CDR2 is FYNNEI. CDR3 length equals 13 residues.

V and J are TRBV18 and TRBJ2-4; D perhaps matches TRBD2 (5 bases). The CDR3 has 14 residues. Germline loops: CDR1 KGHSH, CDR2 LQKENI. Trimming pared 1 base from V and 9 bases from J, leaving 13 bases between. CDR3 bases: TGTGCCAGCTCACCACTAGAAACCCGGGGCATTCAGTACTTC. Translating gives CASSPLETRGIQYF.

This chain connects TRBV7-6 to TRBJ2-1; TRBD1 matches 7 bases. V was pared by 4 bases and J by 6 bases, with 3 bases of the junction left unmatched. This CDR3 region has 13 residues. CDR1 and CDR2 from the germline V gene are SGHVS and FNYEAQ. In DNA form, the CDR3 reads TGTGCCAGCAGCTCGGGGACAGCCAATGAGCAGTTCTTC. It yields the protein CASSSGTANEQFF.

This rearrangement joins TRBV4-1 to TRBJ2-2; 7 positions match TRBD2. Germline V lookup: CDR1 MGHRA, CDR2 YSYEKL. CDR3 length: 17 amino acids. After removal of 4 bases from V and 7 bases from J, the junction contained 15 bases not matched to a gene. The CDR3 is CASSLSQLRGNGGELFF. CDR3 nucleotide sequence: TGCGCCAGCAGCCTATCGCAACTGCGGGGGAACGGCGGGGAGCTGTTTTTT.

The chain is built from TRBV2 and TRBJ1-6; perhaps TRBD1 as D (6 bases). There are 14 residues in the CDR3. From germline, CDR1 is SNHLY and CDR2 FYNNEI. The V gene lost 0 bases and the J gene lost 9 bases, with 9 bases spanning the gap. CDR3 sequence (DNA): TGTGCCAGCAGTGAAGCGTTCAGGGGTTCACCCCTCCACTTT. This gives the protein CASSEAFRGSPLHF.

The chain employs TRBV29-1 and TRBJ2-5; 8 bases agree with TRBD1. Germline V CDR1 and CDR2: SQVTM, ANQGSEA. This CDR3 has 14 amino acids. The J segment lost 4 bases and the V segment lost 3 bases, leaving 7 bases of the junction unmatched. The DNA of the CDR3 is TGCAGCGTTGATATTTCAGGGGGCGGAGAGACCCAGTACTTC. Translating it yields CSVDISGGGETQYF.